This T cell receptor beta chain was profiled in a study of breast tumors, draining lymph nodes, adjacent tissues. The lymph nodes were axillary draining lymph nodes from breast cancer patients. With regard to this clonotype: Its antigen is unknown.

Study results and caveats: Luminal-like breast cancer showed significantly higher tumor–nontumor repertoire similarity than basal-like. Tumor TCR diversity was below lymph nodes but above nontumor tissue. Findings are consistent with lymph node origin and intratumoral expansion of most tumor T cells. The lymph node origin of tumor T cells was framed as consistent with a hypothesis, not demonstrated.

TCRdb fed the multiplex PCR reads into MiXCR, producing one record per CDR3 protein. Among approximately 190,000 distinct CDR3 sequences listed, around 33% were seen once. The clonotype comes from a female donor with breast cancer. Some clones in this sample may be carry-over from other donors' samples. The sample was axillary lymph node tissue.

The CDR3 nucleotides are TGTGCCAGCAGTTCTAGGGGGACTACCCTGCAAGAGACCCAGTACTTC. This sequence encodes CASSSRGTTLQETQYF. V and J are TRBV6-6 and TRBJ2-5; possible D gene TRBD2, 7 bases. Per the germline V gene, CDR1 is MNHNY and CDR2 is SVGAGI (reference sequence). CDR3 length: 16 residues. The V and J ends lost 4 bases and 2 bases respectively, with 17 bases between them.